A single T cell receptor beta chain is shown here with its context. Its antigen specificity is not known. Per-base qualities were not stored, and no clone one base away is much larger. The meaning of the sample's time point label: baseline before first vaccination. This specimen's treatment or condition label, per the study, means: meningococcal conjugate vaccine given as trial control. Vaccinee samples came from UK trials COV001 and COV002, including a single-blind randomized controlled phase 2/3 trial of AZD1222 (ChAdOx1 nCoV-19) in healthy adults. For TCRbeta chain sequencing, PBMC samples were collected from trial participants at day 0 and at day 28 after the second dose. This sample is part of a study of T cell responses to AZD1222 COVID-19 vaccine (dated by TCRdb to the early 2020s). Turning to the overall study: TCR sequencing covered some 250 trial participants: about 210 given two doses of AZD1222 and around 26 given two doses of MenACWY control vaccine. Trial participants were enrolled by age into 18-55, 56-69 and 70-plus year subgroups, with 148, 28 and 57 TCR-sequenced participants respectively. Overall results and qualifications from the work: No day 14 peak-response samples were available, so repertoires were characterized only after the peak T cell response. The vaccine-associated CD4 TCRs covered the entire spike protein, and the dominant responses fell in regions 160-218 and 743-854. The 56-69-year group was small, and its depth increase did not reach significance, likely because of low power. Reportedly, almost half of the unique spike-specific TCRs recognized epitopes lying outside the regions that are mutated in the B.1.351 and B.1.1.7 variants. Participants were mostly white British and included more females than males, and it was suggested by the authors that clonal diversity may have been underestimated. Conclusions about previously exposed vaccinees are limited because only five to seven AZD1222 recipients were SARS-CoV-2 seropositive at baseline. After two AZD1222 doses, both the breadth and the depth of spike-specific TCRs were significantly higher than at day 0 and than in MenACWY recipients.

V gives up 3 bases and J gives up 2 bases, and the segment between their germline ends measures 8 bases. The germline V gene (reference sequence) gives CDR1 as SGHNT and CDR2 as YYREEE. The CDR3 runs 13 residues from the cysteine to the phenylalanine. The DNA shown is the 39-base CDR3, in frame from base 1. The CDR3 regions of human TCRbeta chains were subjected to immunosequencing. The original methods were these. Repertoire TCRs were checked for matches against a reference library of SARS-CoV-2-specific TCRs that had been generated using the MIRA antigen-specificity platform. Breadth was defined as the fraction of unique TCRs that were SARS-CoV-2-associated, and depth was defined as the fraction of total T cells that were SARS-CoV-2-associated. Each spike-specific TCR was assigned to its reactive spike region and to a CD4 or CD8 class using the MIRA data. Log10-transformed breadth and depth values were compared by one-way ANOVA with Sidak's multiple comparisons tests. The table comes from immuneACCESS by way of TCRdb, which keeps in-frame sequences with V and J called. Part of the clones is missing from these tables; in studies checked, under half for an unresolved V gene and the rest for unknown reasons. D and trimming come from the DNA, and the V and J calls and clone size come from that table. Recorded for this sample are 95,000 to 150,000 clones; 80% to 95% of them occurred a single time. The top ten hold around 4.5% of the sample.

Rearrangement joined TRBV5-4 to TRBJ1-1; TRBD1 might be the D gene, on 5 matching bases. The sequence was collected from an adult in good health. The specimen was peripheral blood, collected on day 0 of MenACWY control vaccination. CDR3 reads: CASSSDINTEAFF. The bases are TGTGCCAGCAGCTCGGACATAAACACTGAAGCTTTCTTT.